This TCR beta chain was profiled in a study of blood T cell repertoires in COVID-19. Authors' processing steps: Counts of nucleated cells, estimated from reference gene primer amplification, were obtained. The table came from immunoSEQ multiplex PCR; TCRdb's copy has only in-frame clones and leaves some out. Clone size and the V and J calls come from that table; the DNA yielded D and trimming. The sample records a few hundred thousand clones, about 82% being singletons. Sequenced input: peripheral blood. The TCR comes from a human donor in a cohort sampled during active COVID-19.

The CDR3 loop reads CASSYGGLREKLFF. Here the CDR3 DNA reads TGTGCCAGCAGTTACGGGGGGTTGCGAGAAAAACTGTTTTTT. The chain couples TRBV6-5 to TRBJ1-4; D perhaps matches TRBD1 (5 bases). This CDR3 has 14 residues. Germline CDR1 and CDR2: MNHEY and SVGAGI. V was trimmed by 2 bases and J by 8 bases, leaving 12 bases between them.